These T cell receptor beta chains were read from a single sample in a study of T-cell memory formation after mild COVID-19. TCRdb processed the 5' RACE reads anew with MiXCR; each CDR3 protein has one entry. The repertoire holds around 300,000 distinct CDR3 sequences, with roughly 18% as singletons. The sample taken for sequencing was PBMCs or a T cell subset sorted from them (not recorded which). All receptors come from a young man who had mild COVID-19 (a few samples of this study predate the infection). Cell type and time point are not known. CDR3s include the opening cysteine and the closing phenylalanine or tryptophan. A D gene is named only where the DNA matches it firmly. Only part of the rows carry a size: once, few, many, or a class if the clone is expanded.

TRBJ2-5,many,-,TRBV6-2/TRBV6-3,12,TGTGCCAGCAGTCCAACGGAAGAGACCCAGTACTTC,CASSPTEETQYF
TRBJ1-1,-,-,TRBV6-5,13,TGTGCCAGCAGTTACGGTTGGGGAACTGAAGCTTTCTTT,CASSYGWGTEAFF
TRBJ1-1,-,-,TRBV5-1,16,TGCGCCAGCAGCTGGGAGCCACAGGGACTGAACACTGAAGCTTTCTTT,CASSWEPQGLNTEAFF
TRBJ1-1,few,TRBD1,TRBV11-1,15,TGTGCCAGCAGCTTAGACAGGGGAGGAATAACTGAAGCTTTCTTT,CASSLDRGGITEAFF
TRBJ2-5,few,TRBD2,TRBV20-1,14,TGCAGTGTCCCGGGACTAGCGCGTCAAGAGACCCAGTACTTC,CSVPGLARQETQYF
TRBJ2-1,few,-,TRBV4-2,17,TGTGCCAGCAGCCAAGATCGCGTCGGGGGTTTGTACAATGAGCAGTTCTTC,CASSQDRVGGLYNEQFF
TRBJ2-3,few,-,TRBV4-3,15,TGCGCCAGCAGCCAAGCCGCCGCTCGGGCAGATACGCAGTATTTT,CASSQAAARADTQYF
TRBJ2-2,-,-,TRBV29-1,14,TGCAGCGTTGAATTGGCATCGGGAGCCGGGGAGCTGTTTTTT,CSVELASGAGELFF
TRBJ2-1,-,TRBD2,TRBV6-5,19,TGTGCCAGCAGTTACTTTGATCCGACTAGCGGGGGGAATCGAGGTGAGCAGTTCTTC,CASSYFDPTSGGNRGEQFF
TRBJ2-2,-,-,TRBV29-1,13,TGCAGCGCGTCCAGGACCAACACCGGGGAGCTGTTTTTT,CSASRTNTGELFF
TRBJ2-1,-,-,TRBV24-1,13,TGTGCCACCAGTGATTCGAGAGACAATGAGCAGTTCTTC,CATSDSRDNEQFF
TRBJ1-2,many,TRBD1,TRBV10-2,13,TGCGCCAGCCTACAGGGGAGAGTCTATGGCTACACCTTC,CASLQGRVYGYTF
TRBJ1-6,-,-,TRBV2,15,TGTGCCAGCAGTGAAGGGGGGACCTATAATTCACCCCTCCACTTT,CASSEGGTYNSPLHF
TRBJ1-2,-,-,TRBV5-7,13,TGTGCCAGCAGCCCGACAGGTGCCTATGGCTACACCTTC,CASSPTGAYGYTF
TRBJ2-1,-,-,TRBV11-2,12,TGTGCCAGCAGCTTAGATCGGCGCGAGCAGTTCTTC,CASSLDRREQFF
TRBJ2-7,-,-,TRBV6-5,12,TGTGCCAGCCGAGGGACGGCGGCCGAGCAGTACTTC,CASRGTAAEQYF
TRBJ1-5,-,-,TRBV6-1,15,TGTGCCAGCAGCGTCCGGGACCTACACCAACAGCCCCAGCATTTT,CASSVRDLHQQPQHF
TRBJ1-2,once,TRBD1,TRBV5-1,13,TGCGCCAGCAACTTACAGGGGGGCGATGGCTACACCTTC,CASNLQGGDGYTF
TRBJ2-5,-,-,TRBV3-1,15,TGTGCCAGCAGCCAAGAGCCCCGGGGAGCCCCGACCCAGTACTTC,CASSQEPRGAPTQYF
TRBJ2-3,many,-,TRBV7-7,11,TGTGCCAGCACCGAAGCAGATACGCAGTATTTT,CASTEADTQYF
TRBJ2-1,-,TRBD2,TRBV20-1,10,TGCAGTGCTAGAGCGGGGGGGCAGTTCTTC,CSARAGGQFF
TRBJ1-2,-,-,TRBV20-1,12,TGCAGTGCTAGTGAGGGGGTCGATGGCTACACCTTC,CSASEGVDGYTF
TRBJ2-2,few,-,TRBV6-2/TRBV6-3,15,TGTGCCAGCAGTTACTCGATTTTGGGGATTCGGGAGCTGTTTTTT,CASSYSILGIRELFF
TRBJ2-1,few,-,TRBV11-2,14,TGTGCCAGCAGCTGGACCATTACCTACAATGAGCAGTTCTTC,CASSWTITYNEQFF
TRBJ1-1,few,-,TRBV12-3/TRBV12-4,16,TGTGCCAGCAGTTTCGTCACGGGGGGGAAGAACACTGAAGCTTTCTTT,CASSFVTGGKNTEAFF
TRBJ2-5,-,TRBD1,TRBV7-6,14,TGTGCCAGCAGCTTCACAGGGGTGAGAGAGACCCAGTACTTC,CASSFTGVRETQYF
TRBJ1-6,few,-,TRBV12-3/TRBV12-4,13,TGTGCCAGCAGTTTAGCGCTGAATTCACCCCTCCACTTT,CASSLALNSPLHF
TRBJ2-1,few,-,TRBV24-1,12,TGTGCCACCGCCTACAGGGTGAATGAGCAGTTCTTC,CATAYRVNEQFF
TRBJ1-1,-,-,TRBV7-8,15,TGTGCCAGCAGCTTAGGTGCCTCCCCCGCTTCTGAGGCTTTCTTT,CASSLGASPASEAFF
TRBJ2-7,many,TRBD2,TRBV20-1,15,TGCAGTGTTACGGGACTAGCGGGGGGAGTTGGCGAGCAGTACTTC,CSVTGLAGGVGEQYF
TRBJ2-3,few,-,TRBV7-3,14,TGTGCCAGCAGCACCAAAACAGGGCTAGATACGCAGTATTTT,CASSTKTGLDTQYF
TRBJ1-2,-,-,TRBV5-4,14,TGTGCCAGCAGCTTGGTAGGCGTGGCTGGTGGCTACACCTTC,CASSLVGVAGGYTF
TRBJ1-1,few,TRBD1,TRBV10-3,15,TGTGCCATCAGCCCCGGGACAGCTATGAACACTGAAGCTTTCTTT,CAISPGTAMNTEAFF
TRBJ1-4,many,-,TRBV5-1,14,TGCGCCAGCAGCTTGGAAGGGCCCGGGGAAAAACTGTTTTTT,CASSLEGPGEKLFF
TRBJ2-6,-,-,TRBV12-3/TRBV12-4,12,TGTGCCAGCAGTCCTGGGTCCAACGTCCTGACTTTC,CASSPGSNVLTF
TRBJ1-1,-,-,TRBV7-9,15,TGTGCCAGCAGCAGCGGGTGGGGGGACGGCACTGAAGCTTTCTTT,CASSSGWGDGTEAFF
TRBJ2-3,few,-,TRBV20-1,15,TGCAGTGCTAGGGAACCGGGCATCAGCCCAGATACGCAGTATTTT,CSAREPGISPDTQYF
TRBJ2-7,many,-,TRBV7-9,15,TGTGCCAGCAGCGATCCGGTCAGGAAGATCTACGAGCAGTACTTC,CASSDPVRKIYEQYF
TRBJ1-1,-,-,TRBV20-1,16,TGCAGTGCTAGCCCGACAGACCTCTCCCGGGGAACTGAAGCTTTCTTT,CSASPTDLSRGTEAFF
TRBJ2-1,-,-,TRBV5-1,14,TGCGCCAGCAGCTTGGTTCAGGGTCCCGGTGAGCAGTTCTTC,CASSLVQGPGEQFF
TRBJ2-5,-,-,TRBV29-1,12,TGCAGCGTTGTTAGGCAGCAAGAGACCCAGTACTTC,CSVVRQQETQYF
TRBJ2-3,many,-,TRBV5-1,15,TGCGCCAGCAGCTCTGGAGGGGCTCGCACAGATACGCAGTATTTT,CASSSGGARTDTQYF
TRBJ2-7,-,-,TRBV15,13,TGTGCCACCAGCAGAGTGGGCAGCGTTGAGCAGTACTTC,CATSRVGSVEQYF
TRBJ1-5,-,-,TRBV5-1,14,TGCGCCAGCAGCTTGGATGCCGAAAGGCAGCCCCAGCATTTT,CASSLDAERQPQHF
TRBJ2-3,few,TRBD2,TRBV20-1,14,TGCAGTGCTTTACCGGGACTAGGCACAGATACGCAGTATTTT,CSALPGLGTDTQYF
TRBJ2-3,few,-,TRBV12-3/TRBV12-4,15,TGTGCCAGCAGTTTCCGCTGGGCAGCTTCAGATACGCAGTATTTT,CASSFRWAASDTQYF
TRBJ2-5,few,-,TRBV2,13,TGTGCCAGCAGTGCCCGTCCGGAAGAGACCCAGTACTTC,CASSARPEETQYF
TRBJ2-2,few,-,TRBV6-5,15,TGTGCCAGCAGTTACAAGAGACTTAACACCGGGGAGCTGTTTTTT,CASSYKRLNTGELFF
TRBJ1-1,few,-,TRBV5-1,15,TGCGCCAGCAGTCCTTGGGGGGGAGTGAACACTGAAGCTTTCTTT,CASSPWGGVNTEAFF
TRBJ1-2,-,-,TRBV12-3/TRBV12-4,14,TGTGCCAGCAGCCCCCACGACGCCCACTATGGCTACACCTTC,CASSPHDAHYGYTF
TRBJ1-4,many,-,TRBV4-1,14,TGCGCCAGCAGCCCCGTGGACGGCGAATGGGAACTGTTTTTT,CASSPVDGEWELFF
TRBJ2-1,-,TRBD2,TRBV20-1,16,TGCAGTGCTGAGGGGACTAGCGGGCCTTTAGACAATGAGCAGTTCTTC,CSAEGTSGPLDNEQFF
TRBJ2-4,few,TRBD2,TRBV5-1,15,TGCGCCAGCCAGGGGACTAGCGGAACCAAAAACATTCAGTACTTC,CASQGTSGTKNIQYF
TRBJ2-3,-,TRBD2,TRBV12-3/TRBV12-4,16,TGTGCCAGCAGTTTGGGGGGGGTAGCGGGGTATGATACGCAGTATTTT,CASSLGGVAGYDTQYF
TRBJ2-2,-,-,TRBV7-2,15,TGTGCCAGCAGCTTGTACAGGGTTTCAACCGGGGAGCTGTTTTTT,CASSLYRVSTGELFF